This TCR beta chain is from a study of blood T cell repertoires in COVID-19. About the research overall: T cells, B-cell-depleted T cells, or PBMCs supplied cDNA or gDNA.

Participants' own reports of clinical history determined their cohort assignment. Up to 2 weeks before entering the study, exposed participants had met a COVID-19 case. This CDR3 comprises 13 residues. Germline lookup yields CDR1 LNHDA and CDR2 SQIVND (reference sequence). V lost 3 bases, J lost 10 bases, and 13 bases lay in between. This clone was found once. Per the authors' pipeline: It was from reference gene primer amplification that nucleated cell counts were estimated. The method was immunoSEQ multiplex PCR; TCRdb's version includes in-frame clones alone and lacks a portion of them. Clonal size and the V and J genes are those of that table, whereas D and trimming came from the DNA. The sample yields some 300,000 clones, about nine tenths seen once.

Source material: PBMCs or T cells enriched from blood (not recorded which). The chain uses TRBV19 and TRBJ2-4; the D gene is possibly TRBD2 (5 bases). The source is a woman aged 45-60 years who had been exposed to COVID-19. CDR3 in DNA: TGTGCCAGTAGTATTGTGGATAGAGGGATTCAGTACTTC. It specifies CASSIVDRGIQYF.